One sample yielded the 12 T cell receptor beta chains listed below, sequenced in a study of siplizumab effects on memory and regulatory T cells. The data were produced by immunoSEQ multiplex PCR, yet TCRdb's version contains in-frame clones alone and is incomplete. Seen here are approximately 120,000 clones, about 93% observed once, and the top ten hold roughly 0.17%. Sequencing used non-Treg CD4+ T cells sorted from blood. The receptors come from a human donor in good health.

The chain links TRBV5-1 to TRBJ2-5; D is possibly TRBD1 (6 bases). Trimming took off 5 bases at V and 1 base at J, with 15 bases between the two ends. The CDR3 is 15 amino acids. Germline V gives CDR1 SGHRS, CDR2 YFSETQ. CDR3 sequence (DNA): TGCGCCAGCAGGATAAATACAGGGTCCCAAGAGACCCAGTACTTC. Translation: CASRINTGSQETQYF.

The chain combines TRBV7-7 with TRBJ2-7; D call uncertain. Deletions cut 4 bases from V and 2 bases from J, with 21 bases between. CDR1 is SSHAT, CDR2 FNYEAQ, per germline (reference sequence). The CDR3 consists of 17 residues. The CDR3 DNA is TGTGCCAGCAGCTCGCCCTTTCGTTTTGGGAACGCCTACGAGCAGTACTTC. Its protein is CASSSPFRFGNAYEQYF.

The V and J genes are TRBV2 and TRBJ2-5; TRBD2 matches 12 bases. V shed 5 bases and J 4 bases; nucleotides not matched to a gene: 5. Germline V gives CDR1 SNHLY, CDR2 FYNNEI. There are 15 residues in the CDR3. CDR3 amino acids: CASSQGLAGLETQYF. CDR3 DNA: TGTGCCAGCAGTCAGGGACTAGCGGGTTTAGAGACCCAGTACTTC. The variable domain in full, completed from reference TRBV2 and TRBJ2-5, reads EPEVTQTPSHQVTQMGQEVILRCVPISNHLYFYWYRQILGQKVEFLVSFYNNEISEKSEIFDDQFSVERPDGSNFTLKIRSTKLEDSAMYFCASSQGLAGLETQYFGPGTRLLVL.

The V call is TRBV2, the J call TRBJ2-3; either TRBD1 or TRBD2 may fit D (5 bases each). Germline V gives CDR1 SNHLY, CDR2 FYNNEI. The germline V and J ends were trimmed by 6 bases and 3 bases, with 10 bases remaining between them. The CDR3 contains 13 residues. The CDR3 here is CASSIEGTDTQYF. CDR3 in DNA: TGTGCCAGCAGCATCGAGGGGACAGATACGCAGTATTTT.

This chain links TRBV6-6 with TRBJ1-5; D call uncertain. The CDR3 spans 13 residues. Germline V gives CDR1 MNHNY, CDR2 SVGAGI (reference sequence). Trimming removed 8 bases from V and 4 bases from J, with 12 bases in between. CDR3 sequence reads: CASGNVRNQPQHF. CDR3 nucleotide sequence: TGTGCCAGCGGGAACGTTAGGAATCAGCCCCAGCATTTT.

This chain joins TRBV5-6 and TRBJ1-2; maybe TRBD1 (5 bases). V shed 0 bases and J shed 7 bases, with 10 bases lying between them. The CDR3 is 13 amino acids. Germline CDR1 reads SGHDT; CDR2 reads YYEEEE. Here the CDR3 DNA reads TGTGCCAGCAGCTTGGCATCAGGGAGTGGCTACACCTTC. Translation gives CASSLASGSGYTF.

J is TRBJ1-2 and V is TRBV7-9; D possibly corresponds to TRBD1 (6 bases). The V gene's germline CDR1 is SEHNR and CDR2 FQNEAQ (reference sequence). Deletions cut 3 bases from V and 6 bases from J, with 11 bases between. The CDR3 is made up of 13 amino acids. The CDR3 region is CASSFRDNNGYTF. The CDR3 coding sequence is TGTGCCAGCAGCTTCCGGGACAACAATGGCTACACCTTC.

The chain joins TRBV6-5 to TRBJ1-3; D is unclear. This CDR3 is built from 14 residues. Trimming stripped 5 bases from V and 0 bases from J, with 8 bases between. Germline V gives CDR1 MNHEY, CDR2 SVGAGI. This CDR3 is CASSPGISGNTIYF. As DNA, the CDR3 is TGTGCCAGCAGTCCCGGCATCTCTGGAAACACCATATATTTT.

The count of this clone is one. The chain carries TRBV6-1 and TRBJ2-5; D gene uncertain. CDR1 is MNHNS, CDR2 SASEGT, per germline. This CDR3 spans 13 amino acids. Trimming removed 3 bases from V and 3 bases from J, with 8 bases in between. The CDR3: CASSDRTKETQYF. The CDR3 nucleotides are TGTGCCAGCAGTGATCGCACGAAAGAGACCCAGTACTTC.

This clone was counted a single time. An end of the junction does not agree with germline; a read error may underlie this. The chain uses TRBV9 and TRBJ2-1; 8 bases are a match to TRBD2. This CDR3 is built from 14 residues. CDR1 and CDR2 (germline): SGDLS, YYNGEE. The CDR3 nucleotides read TGTGCCAGCAGCGTAGAATTTTCCAGCGGGGGTGCAATCTTC. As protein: CASSVEFSSGGAIF.

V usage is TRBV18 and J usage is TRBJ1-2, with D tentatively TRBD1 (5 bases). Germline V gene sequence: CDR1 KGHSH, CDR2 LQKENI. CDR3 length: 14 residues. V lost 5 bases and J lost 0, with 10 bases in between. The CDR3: CASSSAGSNYGYTF. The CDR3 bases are TGTGCCAGCTCATCTGCAGGGTCTAACTATGGCTACACCTTC.

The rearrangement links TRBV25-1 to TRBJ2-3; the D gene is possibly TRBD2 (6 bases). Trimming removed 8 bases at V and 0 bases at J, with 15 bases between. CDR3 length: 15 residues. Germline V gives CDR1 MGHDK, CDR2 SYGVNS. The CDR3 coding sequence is TGTGCCAGCGGAACCCGGGGGACTAGCACAGATACGCAGTATTTT. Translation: CASGTRGTSTDTQYF.